This T cell receptor (beta chain) came from a study of blood T cells in healthy people across ages. As for the study in general: About one barcoded beta molecule per two T cells was the capture yield of template switching. General study points: Age showed a roughly linear inverse relationship with TCR beta diversity per million T cells. The authors considered diversity estimates from one million T cells to be underestimates.

PCR was performed a second time for roughly 7 to 12 cycles using a sample-barcoded 5' primer and a J-beta primer mix. One entry per CDR3 protein, called by TCRdb with MiXCR from the 5' RACE reads. The data contain 380,000 or so distinct CDR3 sequences, about half of them singletons. This clonotype was seen a handful of times. Antigen specificity is unknown. This CDR3 has 14 amino acids. The germline V gene encodes CDR1 SGDLS and CDR2 YYNGEE. Trimming removed 4 bases at V and 4 bases at J, with 12 bases between. This clonotype originated in a man between 60 and 75 years old in good health. The rearrangement uses TRBV9 and TRBJ2-1; D may be TRBD1 (6 bases). Sequencing was done on a sample of blood. This CDR3 reads CASSPQTGYNEQFF. CDR3 bases: TGTGCCAGCAGCCCCCAGACAGGTTACAATGAGCAGTTCTTC.